This T cell receptor (beta chain) was recorded in a study of T cell responses to AZD1222 COVID-19 vaccine. Study conclusions and caveats: Only a handful of AZD1222 recipients were seropositive at baseline.

Comment on this clone: The antigen is unknown.

Assay: immunoSEQ multiplex PCR; the TCRdb copy retains only in-frame clones and omits some. The table includes more than 75,000 clones, roughly 90% detected once. The V segment lost 9 bases and the J segment 0 bases; nucleotides outside the gene matches: 2. The V gene's germline CDR1 is SGHVS and CDR2 FNYEAQ. This CDR3 spans 12 amino acids. The gene calls are TRBV7-6 and TRBJ2-7, with 7 bases lining up with TRBD1. The material sequenced was peripheral blood, taken on day 0 of AZD1222 vaccination. This receptor was obtained from an adult in good health. CDR3 protein: CASRDSSYEQYF. In DNA, the CDR3 is TGTGCCAGTAGGGACAGCTCCTACGAGCAGTACTTC.